One sample yielded the 23 T cell receptor beta chains listed below, sequenced in a study of T cell responses to AZD1222 COVID-19 vaccine. The data were produced by immunoSEQ multiplex PCR, yet TCRdb's version contains in-frame clones alone and is incomplete. The sample carries about 84,000 clones, around nine tenths recorded once. The sample here was peripheral blood, taken on day 0 of AZD1222 vaccination. These receptors all come from an adult in good health.

The V call is TRBV19, the J call TRBJ2-5; 9 bases match TRBD1. There are 14 residues in the CDR3. Germline V gene lookup returns CDR1 LNHDA and CDR2 SQIVND (reference sequence). V shed 6 bases, J shed 2 bases, and the junction held 4 bases outside the gene matches. In nucleotides, the CDR3 is TGTGCCAGTAGCCTTGACAGGGGGCAAGAGACCCAGTACTTC. Translating gives CASSLDRGQETQYF.

The chain couples TRBV19 to TRBJ1-5, with 7 bases that match TRBD1. The junction had 9 bases not matched to a gene; V was cut back by 8 bases and J by 2 bases. The CDR3 spans 15 residues. Per germline, CDR1 LNHDA and CDR2 SQIVND (reference sequence). The CDR3 is CASRDSLRGNQPQHF. DNA of the CDR3: TGTGCCAGTCGGGACAGCCTCAGGGGCAATCAGCCCCAGCATTTT. Variable domain in full (rest from reference TRBV19 and TRBJ1-5): DGGITQSPKYLFRKEGQNVTLSCEQNLNHDAMYWYRQDPGQGLRLIYYSQIVNDFQKGDIAEGYSVSREKKESFPLTVTSAQKNPTAFYLCASRDSLRGNQPQHFGDGTRLSIL.

This rearrangement joins TRBV7-9 to TRBJ1-1; no definite D call. Germline CDR1 is SEHNR and CDR2 is FQNEAQ (reference sequence). The CDR3 extends over 13 amino acids. V was clipped by 2 bases and J by 1 base, with 5 bases between them. The CDR3 bases are TGTGCCAGCAGCTTATGGGGGAACACTGAAGCTTTCTTT. As protein: CASSLWGNTEAFF.

This chain links TRBV30 with TRBJ1-1, with D unclear. Germline CDR1 GTSNPN, CDR2 SVGIG (reference sequence). The CDR3 has 15 amino acids. Trimming left V 4 bases short and J 2 bases short, with 17 bases between. CDR3 region: CAWTAAGVKNTEAFF. Here the CDR3 DNA reads TGTGCCTGGACGGCGGCAGGCGTGAAAAACACTGAAGCTTTCTTT.

V and J are TRBV7-2 and TRBJ1-2; D not resolved. Germline values: CDR1 SGHTA, CDR2 FQGNSA. Trimming pared 8 bases from V and 4 bases from J, leaving 14 bases between. The CDR3 runs to 13 residues. The CDR3 coding sequence is TGTGCCAGCGGGCCACAGCGCTCCTATGGCTACACCTTC. It specifies CASGPQRSYGYTF.

The V call is TRBV18, the J call TRBJ2-1; D ambiguous. CDR3 length: 12 amino acids. CDR1 is KGHSH, CDR2 LQKENI, per germline. The V end lost 3 bases, the J end lost 6 bases, and 6 bases lay between the germline ends. The CDR3 reads CASSPMGNEQFF. CDR3 nucleotide sequence: TGTGCCAGCTCACCTATGGGCAATGAGCAGTTCTTC.

The chain joins TRBV5-1 to TRBJ2-5, with 11 bases aligning to TRBD2. The V gene end was trimmed by 0 bases and the J gene end by 5 bases; junction bases not matched to a gene: 3. CDR3 length: 15 amino acids. The germline CDR1 and CDR2 sequences are SGHRS and YFSETQ. The CDR3 coding sequence is TGCGCCAGCAGCTTGGGGACTAGCGGGCTTGAGACCCAGTACTTC. It translates to CASSLGTSGLETQYF.

The chain uses TRBV9 and TRBJ1-4; no reliable D call. With 4 bases removed from V and 8 bases from J, the gap between germline ends came to 27 bases. Per germline, CDR1 SGDLS and CDR2 YYNGEE. The CDR3 is 18 amino acids. The CDR3 DNA follows: TGTGCCAGCAGCCCAGTCAATATCGGGAGCGGTAGTCCGGAAAAACTGTTTTTT. Translation: CASSPVNIGSGSPEKLFF.

This clone was counted a few times. The chain couples TRBV19 to TRBJ2-2; TRBD1 is a possible D gene (5 bases). The CDR3 consists of 15 residues. In germline, CDR1 is LNHDA, CDR2 SQIVND (reference sequence). The V end was cut by 6 bases, the J end by 3 bases, with 14 bases between. Here the CDR3 reads CASRVYRLDTGELFF. CDR3 DNA sequence: TGTGCCAGTAGAGTTTACAGGCTGGACACCGGGGAGCTGTTTTTT.

V usage is TRBV4-1 and J usage is TRBJ1-1; 9 nucleotides align to TRBD1. The CDR3 is 17 residues long. V gave up 4 bases and J gave up 6 bases; unmatched junction bases: 15. Germline-derived CDR1 and CDR2 are MGHRA and YSYEKL. Here the CDR3 DNA reads TGCGCCAGCAGCCCGCAACACAGGGGGCGTACCGTCGCTGAAGCTTTCTTT. Its protein product is CASSPQHRGRTVAEAFF.

The chain employs TRBV6-4 and TRBJ1-4; 8 bases match TRBD1. Germline CDR1 MRHNA, CDR2 SNTAGT. The CDR3 extends over 14 amino acids. Trimming removed 9 bases from V and 4 bases from J; junction bases left unmatched: 7. The CDR3 DNA reads TGTGCCAGTTTTACCGGGACAGGTAATGAAAAACTGTTTTTT. This sequence encodes CASFTGTGNEKLFF.

The rearrangement links TRBV9 to TRBJ2-2; D unclear. Germline V gene data show CDR1 as SGDLS and CDR2 as YYNGEE. This CDR3 comprises 14 residues. V lost 1 base, J lost 4 bases, and 8 bases lay in between. CDR3 in DNA: TGTGCCAGCAGCGTACCCGGGTCCACCGGGGAGCTGTTTTTT. Its translation: CASSVPGSTGELFF. The full variable domain, its missing parts supplied by reference TRBV9 and TRBJ2-2, is DSGVTQTPKHLITATGQRVTLRCSPRSGDLSVYWYQQSLDQGLQFLIQYYNGEERAKGNILERFSAQQFPDLHSELNLSSLELGDSALYFCASSVPGSTGELFFGEGSRLTVL.

The rearrangement uses TRBV9 and TRBJ2-1, with TRBD2 matching 7 bases. The CDR3 covers 17 residues. V lost 2 bases, J lost 0 bases, and 8 bases stayed unmatched. The germline V gene encodes CDR1 SGDLS and CDR2 YYNGEE. CDR3 sequence reads: CASSVSAGRGSYNEQFF. CDR3 coding DNA: TGTGCCAGCAGCGTCTCAGCGGGAAGGGGCTCCTACAATGAGCAGTTCTTC.

As for this clone: The junction shows a germline mismatch at one end, possibly a read error. The chain joins TRBV14 to TRBJ1-2, with TRBD1 identical over 7 bases. The CDR3 totals 15 residues. The germline gives CDR1 SGHDN, CDR2 FVKESK. The CDR3 here is CASSREIGTASFEQF. The CDR3, as DNA: TGTGCCAGCAGCCGCGAAATCGGGACAGCTTCTTTTGAACAGTTC.

This clone was picked up a small number of times. This chain joins TRBV7-2 and TRBJ2-2; the match to TRBD1 covers 11 bases. The CDR3 covers 15 residues. CDR1 SGHTA and CDR2 FQGNSA come from the germline V gene. Trimming removed 5 bases from V and 5 bases from J; junction bases left unmatched: 4. For the CDR3, the DNA is TGTGCCAGCAGCACCGGGACAGGGGGAACCGGGGAGCTGTTTTTT. It codes for CASSTGTGGTGELFF.

The rearrangement joins TRBV2 to TRBJ2-1; D is unclear. The CDR3 consists of 16 residues. V dropped 6 bases and J dropped 2 bases, with 17 bases sitting between them. Per the germline V gene, CDR1 is SNHLY and CDR2 is FYNNEI. CDR3 residues: CASSRSRVSAYNEQFF. For the CDR3, the DNA is TGTGCCAGCAGCAGATCTAGAGTCTCGGCCTACAATGAGCAGTTCTTC.

The chain recombines TRBV25-1 with TRBJ2-1; no definite D call. Per the germline V gene, CDR1 is MGHDK and CDR2 is SYGVNS. The V and J ends lost 2 bases and 5 bases respectively, with 10 bases between them. The CDR3 sequence is 14 residues long. The CDR3 DNA follows: TGTGCCAGCAGTGAACTTGGGAAACACAATGAGCAGTTCTTC. Residues: CASSELGKHNEQFF.

The sample holds a few counts of this clone. CDR3 sequence reads: CASRSDINQPQHF. In DNA form, the CDR3 reads TGTGCCAGCAGATCCGACATCAATCAGCCCCAGCATTTT. The chain employs TRBV6-5 and TRBJ1-5; D not certain. The CDR3 sequence is 13 residues long. Germline V lookup: CDR1 MNHEY, CDR2 SVGAGI. V shed 6 bases and J shed 3 bases, with 9 bases lying between them.

The V gene is TRBV5-4, the J gene TRBJ1-3; possibly TRBD1 for D (5 bases). In germline, CDR1 is SGHNT, CDR2 YYREEE (reference sequence). V shed 2 bases and J shed 2 bases, with 8 bases lying between them. This CDR3 is built from 14 residues. For the CDR3, the DNA is TGTGCCAGCAGCTTAGGGGATCCTGGAAACACCATATATTTT. Translation gives CASSLGDPGNTIYF.

The chain links TRBV19 to TRBJ1-2; D not certain. The V end was cut by 1 base, the J end by 2 bases, with 8 bases between. CDR1 and CDR2 from the germline V gene are LNHDA and SQIVND (reference sequence). The CDR3 runs to 14 residues. CDR3 region: CASSIVGRNYGYTF. CDR3 DNA: TGTGCCAGTAGTATAGTGGGCAGGAACTATGGCTACACCTTC.

The V gene is TRBV19, the J gene TRBJ1-5, with 7 bases identical to TRBD1. This CDR3 region has 14 residues. The germline V gene has CDR1 LNHDA and CDR2 SQIVND (reference sequence). J lost 3 bases, V lost 4 bases, and 3 bases had no gene match. The CDR3 spells CASSTDRNNQPQHF. Here the CDR3 DNA reads TGTGCCAGTAGTACGGACAGGAACAATCAGCCCCAGCATTTT.

The J gene is TRBJ2-7, the V gene TRBV10-1; 8 nucleotides align to TRBD1. Trimming cost V 7 bases and J 7 bases; bases outside gene matches: 12. CDR1 is WNHNN, CDR2 SYGVQD, per germline (reference sequence). CDR3 size: 14 residues. CDR3 in amino acids: CASMEGQAVVEQYF. DNA for the CDR3: TGCGCCAGCATGGAGGGACAGGCAGTGGTTGAGCAGTACTTC.

The J gene is TRBJ2-5, the V gene TRBV13; 7 nucleotides agree with TRBD2. V lost 0 bases, J lost 4 bases, and 5 bases stayed unmatched. This CDR3 is built from 15 residues. Germline V gene lookup returns CDR1 PRHDT and CDR2 FYEKMQ (reference sequence). The CDR3 DNA is TGTGCCAGCAGCTTAGGAGGCGGGAGCAGAGAGACCCAGTACTTC. Translated, it gives CASSLGGGSRETQYF. The whole variable domain, remainder taken from reference TRBV13 and TRBJ2-5, is AAGVIQSPRHLIKEKRETATLKCYPIPRHDTVYWYQQGPGQDPQFLISFYEKMQSDKGSIPDRFSAQQFSDYHSELNMSSLELGDSALYFCASSLGGGSRETQYFGPGTRLLVL.